In its sample, the clone carrying this T cell receptor (beta chain) was seen once. Its antigen is currently unknown. The record originates from a study of cytomegalovirus exposure and HLA in healthy donors. This CDR3 has 15 residues. Per germline, CDR1 SGHRS and CDR2 YFSETQ. Trimming at V came to 6 bases and at J to 4 bases, leaving 10 bases not matched to a gene. PCR amplification relied on 60 Vbeta primers (plus 13 Jbeta primers). Measured with immunoSEQ multiplex PCR; TCRdb has only the in-frame clones, and not every one. The table shows some 180,000 clones, with roughly 77% occurring only once. General observations from the study: DRB1 had the most TCR associations and HLA-C the fewest, a later analysis found, with rates varying by HLA locus. An analysis that was carried out later associated 16,000 or so TCR beta sequences with HLA alleles at 0.05 false discovery rate.

The sample taken for sequencing was PBMCs. The chain links TRBV5-1 to TRBJ1-3; TRBD1 matches at 7 bases. This TCR derives from a woman aged 30 to 39 in good health and CMV-seronegative. CDR3 in amino acids: CASTDIRTGGNTIYF. CDR3 DNA: TGCGCCAGCACTGACATACGGACAGGAGGAAACACCATATATTTT.